A selection of T cell receptor beta chains follows, all from one sample in a study of blood T cells in healthy people across ages. TCRdb itself ran the 5' RACE reads through MiXCR, one entry per CDR3 protein. The data show 1,500,000 or so distinct CDR3 sequences, around 59% seen once. Sequencing was performed on blood. Receptors originate from a man in his late teens or twenties in good health. CDR3s include the opening cysteine and the closing phenylalanine or tryptophan. The order of the fields is D gene, clone size, J gene, V gene, CDR3 DNA, CDR3 protein. A D gene is named only where the DNA matches it firmly. Clone size is stated in some rows and not others, as once, few, many or a class when expanded.

d_gene: TRBD2
abundance: -
j_gene: TRBJ2-7
v_gene: TRBV6-5
CDR3nt: TGTGCCAGCAGTTACGCTCTGCGGGAGGGCCCGGTAATCCAGGTGGGGAGGGAGCAGTACTTC
CDR3aa: CASSYALREGPVIQVGREQYF

d_gene: -
abundance: -
j_gene: TRBJ2-7
v_gene: TRBV10-3
CDR3nt: TGTGCCACGGGGAGAGGAAGGGTCTCCTACGAGCAGTACTTC
CDR3aa: CATGRGRVSYEQYF

d_gene: -
abundance: -
j_gene: TRBJ1-2
v_gene: TRBV28
CDR3nt: TGTGCCAGCAGTTTCGGGCAGGAATTCTATGGCTACACCTTC
CDR3aa: CASSFGQEFYGYTF

d_gene: -
abundance: -
j_gene: TRBJ2-5
v_gene: TRBV7-2
CDR3nt: TGTGCCAGCAGCTCCCCTACCGGCGGGATTGTAGAGACCCAGTACTTC
CDR3aa: CASSSPTGGIVETQYF

d_gene: TRBD1
abundance: -
j_gene: TRBJ2-7
v_gene: TRBV24-1
CDR3nt: TGTGCCACCAGTGAACCACAGGGGGCCCGATCCGAGCAGTACTTC
CDR3aa: CATSEPQGARSEQYF

d_gene: -
abundance: -
j_gene: TRBJ1-5
v_gene: TRBV20-1
CDR3nt: TGCAGTGCTAGAGTAACAGGGTATCAGCCCCAGCATTTT
CDR3aa: CSARVTGYQPQHF

d_gene: -
abundance: once
j_gene: TRBJ2-2
v_gene: TRBV10-3
CDR3nt: TGTGCCATCAGTGACCGGACAGTGAACACCGGGGAGCTGTTTTTT
CDR3aa: CAISDRTVNTGELFF

d_gene: TRBD1
abundance: -
j_gene: TRBJ2-1
v_gene: TRBV2
CDR3nt: TGTGCCAGTGTGCCTACGGACAGGTCGTCCAATGAGCAGTTCTTC
CDR3aa: CASVPTDRSSNEQFF

d_gene: TRBD2
abundance: -
j_gene: TRBJ2-7
v_gene: TRBV20-1
CDR3nt: TGCAGTGCAACCTGGGGGGGGGCCTACGAGCAGTACTTC
CDR3aa: CSATWGGAYEQYF

d_gene: -
abundance: -
j_gene: TRBJ2-1
v_gene: TRBV11-1
CDR3nt: TGTGTCAGCAGCTTAGTGAAAGGGCCCCCTAGTGAGCAGTTCTTC
CDR3aa: CVSSLVKGPPSEQFF

d_gene: TRBD2
abundance: -
j_gene: TRBJ2-3
v_gene: TRBV4-2
CDR3nt: TGTGCCAGCAGCCAAGATCTAGGAGCGGGAGGGCCGGTAGATACGCAGTATTTT
CDR3aa: CASSQDLGAGGPVDTQYF

d_gene: -
abundance: -
j_gene: TRBJ2-3
v_gene: TRBV27
CDR3nt: TGTGCCAGCAGTCGACCAGGACCTATGGTGGATACGCAGTATTTT
CDR3aa: CASSRPGPMVDTQYF

d_gene: TRBD1
abundance: -
j_gene: TRBJ1-2
v_gene: TRBV7-9
CDR3nt: TGTGCCAGCAGCTCCGATTCGACAGGGTTTAATGGCTACACCTTC
CDR3aa: CASSSDSTGFNGYTF

d_gene: -
abundance: -
j_gene: TRBJ2-7
v_gene: TRBV4-1
CDR3nt: TGCGCCAGCAGCGACACCGGGTACTCCTACGAGCAGTACTTC
CDR3aa: CASSDTGYSYEQYF

d_gene: -
abundance: -
j_gene: TRBJ1-2
v_gene: TRBV12-3/TRBV12-4
CDR3nt: TGTGCCAGCAGTTTAGGTGGACAGAGGAGGCTAGGAGGCTACACCTTC
CDR3aa: CASSLGGQRRLGGYTF

d_gene: -
abundance: many
j_gene: TRBJ2-2
v_gene: TRBV12-3/TRBV12-4
CDR3nt: TGTGCCAGCAGTTTAGCTGCCGGGGAGCTGTTTTTT
CDR3aa: CASSLAAGELFF

d_gene: TRBD1
abundance: -
j_gene: TRBJ2-1
v_gene: TRBV2
CDR3nt: TGTGCCAGCATCAGGGGGCGCGGGGAGCAGTTCTTC
CDR3aa: CASIRGRGEQFF

d_gene: -
abundance: -
j_gene: TRBJ2-1
v_gene: TRBV7-2
CDR3nt: TGTGCCAGCAGCTTAGTGCAGCGACCGAGATACAATGAGCAGTTCTTC
CDR3aa: CASSLVQRPRYNEQFF

d_gene: TRBD1
abundance: few
j_gene: TRBJ2-7
v_gene: TRBV10-3
CDR3nt: TGTGCCATCAGTGATTCCGGGACAGGGGGTGGGACCTACGAGCAGTACTTC
CDR3aa: CAISDSGTGGGTYEQYF

d_gene: -
abundance: -
j_gene: TRBJ1-2
v_gene: TRBV10-3
CDR3nt: TGTGCCATCAGCGAGGGGGACTATGGCTACACCTTC
CDR3aa: CAISEGDYGYTF

d_gene: -
abundance: -
j_gene: TRBJ2-2
v_gene: TRBV7-8
CDR3nt: TGTGCCAGCAGCTTAGTGGCGCTCACAAACACCGGGGAGCTGTTTTTT
CDR3aa: CASSLVALTNTGELFF

d_gene: -
abundance: -
j_gene: TRBJ2-1
v_gene: TRBV12-3/TRBV12-4
CDR3nt: TGTGCCAGCAGCTCTTTAGTAGATGAGCAGTTCTTC
CDR3aa: CASSSLVDEQFF

d_gene: -
abundance: -
j_gene: TRBJ1-2
v_gene: TRBV29-1
CDR3nt: TGCAGCGTTCTACCGGGGGGTTGGGGCTACACCTTC
CDR3aa: CSVLPGGWGYTF

d_gene: -
abundance: few
j_gene: TRBJ1-2
v_gene: TRBV15
CDR3nt: TGTGCCACCAGCAGAGAAAGACAGAACTATGGCTACACCTTC
CDR3aa: CATSRERQNYGYTF

d_gene: -
abundance: once
j_gene: TRBJ1-1
v_gene: TRBV9
CDR3nt: TGTGCCAGCAGCGTAGCTTTGCCAGCATCGGGGACTGAAGCTTTCTTT
CDR3aa: CASSVALPASGTEAFF

d_gene: TRBD1
abundance: -
j_gene: TRBJ2-5
v_gene: TRBV7-2
CDR3nt: TGTGCCAGTTGTAACAGGGGGTGGGAGACCCAGTACTTC
CDR3aa: CASCNRGWETQYF

d_gene: -
abundance: few
j_gene: TRBJ2-7
v_gene: TRBV4-3
CDR3nt: TGCGCCAGCAGCCAAGGGATGGGCACCTACGAGCAGTACTTC
CDR3aa: CASSQGMGTYEQYF

d_gene: -
abundance: few
j_gene: TRBJ1-5
v_gene: TRBV6-5
CDR3nt: TGTGCCAGCCGGAGTGTGAACGGTCAGCCCCAGCATTTT
CDR3aa: CASRSVNGQPQHF

d_gene: TRBD2
abundance: -
j_gene: TRBJ2-1
v_gene: TRBV6-1
CDR3nt: TGTGCCAGTAAGGGACTAGGCTACAGTGAGCAGTTCTTC
CDR3aa: CASKGLGYSEQFF